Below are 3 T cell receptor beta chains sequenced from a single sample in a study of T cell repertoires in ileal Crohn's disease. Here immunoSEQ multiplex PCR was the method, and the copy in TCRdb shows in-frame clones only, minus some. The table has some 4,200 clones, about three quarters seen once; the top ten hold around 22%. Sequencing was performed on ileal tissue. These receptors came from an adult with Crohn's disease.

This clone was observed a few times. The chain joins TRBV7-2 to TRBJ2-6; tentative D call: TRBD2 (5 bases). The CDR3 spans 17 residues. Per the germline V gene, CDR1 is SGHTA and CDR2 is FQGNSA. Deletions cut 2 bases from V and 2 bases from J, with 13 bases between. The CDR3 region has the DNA TGTGCCAGCAGCTTAAATACGGGGATCACTGGGGCCAACGTCCTGACTTTC. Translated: CASSLNTGITGANVLTF.

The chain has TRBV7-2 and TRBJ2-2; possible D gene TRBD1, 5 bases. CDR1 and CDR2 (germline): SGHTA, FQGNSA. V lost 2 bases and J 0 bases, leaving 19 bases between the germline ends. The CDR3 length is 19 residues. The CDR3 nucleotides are TGTGCCAGCAGCTTATGGGGCCTCCAAAGACTTGCGAACACCGGGGAGCTGTTTTTT. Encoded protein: CASSLWGLQRLANTGELFF.

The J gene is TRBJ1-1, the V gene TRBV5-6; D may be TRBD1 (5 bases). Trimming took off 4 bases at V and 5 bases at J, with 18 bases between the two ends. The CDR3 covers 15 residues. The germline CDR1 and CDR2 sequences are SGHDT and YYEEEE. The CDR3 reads CASSPYGRGRTEAFF. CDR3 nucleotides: TGTGCCAGCAGCCCTTACGGGAGGGGAAGAACTGAAGCTTTCTTT.